The 31 T cell receptor beta chains in this list originate from one sample, sequenced in a study of blood T cell repertoires in COVID-19. Libraries were prepared by immunoSEQ multiplex PCR; TCRdb keeps only in-frame clonotypes and omits some of them. Of fewer than 650,000 clones in the sample, 70% to 90% are singletons; the top ten hold around 7.8%. The sequenced sample consisted of peripheral blood. The receptor set was obtained from a woman in her 50s with COVID-19, enrolled during active disease.

J is TRBJ1-1 and V is TRBV11-2, with TRBD1 as a possible D gene (6 bases). The length of the CDR3 is 15 residues. The V gene's germline CDR1 is SGHAT and CDR2 FQNNGV. Trimming left V 5 bases short and J 5 bases short, with 18 bases between. CDR3: CASSPSGGAETEAFF. CDR3 coding DNA: TGTGCCAGCAGCCCCTCGGGGGGGGCTGAGACTGAAGCTTTCTTT.

The V call is TRBV15, the J call TRBJ1-2; weak D call: TRBD1 (6 bases). V shed 3 bases and J shed 7 bases, with 12 bases lying between them. CDR3 length: 13 residues. Germline lookup yields CDR1 LNHNV and CDR2 YYDKDF (reference sequence). The chain's CDR3 is CATSRGGGSGYTF. The CDR3 coding sequence is TGTGCCACCAGCAGGGGAGGGGGAAGTGGCTACACCTTC.

The genes are TRBV19 and TRBJ2-3; perhaps TRBD1 as D (6 bases). The CDR3 sequence is 15 residues long. Germline V gives CDR1 LNHDA, CDR2 SQIVND (reference sequence). Trimming took 6 bases from V and 0 from J, leaving 13 bases between them. CDR3 region: CASSLRDTSTDTQYF. The CDR3 DNA follows: TGTGCCAGTAGCCTTAGGGACACTAGCACAGATACGCAGTATTTT.

This clone came up a few times. The chain carries TRBV9 and TRBJ1-2; D ambiguous. The V end was cut by 0 bases, the J end by 5 bases, with 5 bases between. CDR1 SGDLS and CDR2 YYNGEE come from the germline V gene. The length of the CDR3 is 12 residues. The CDR3 region has the DNA TGTGCCAGCAGCGTAGGTGTATATGGCTACACCTTC. As protein: CASSVGVYGYTF. The full variable domain, with the rest looked up from reference TRBV9 and TRBJ1-2, is DSGVTQTPKHLITATGQRVTLRCSPRSGDLSVYWYQQSLDQGLQFLIQYYNGEERAKGNILERFSAQQFPDLHSELNLSSLELGDSALYFCASSVGVYGYTFGSGTRLTVV.

J is TRBJ1-2 and V is TRBV24-1; tentatively, D is TRBD1 (6 bases). In germline, CDR1 is KGHDR, CDR2 SFDVKD. V gave up 5 bases and J gave up 2 bases, with 17 bases separating them. This CDR3 contains 16 residues. CDR3 amino acids: CATSGPLGGANYGYTF. The CDR3 coding sequence is TGTGCCACCAGTGGACCCTTGGGGGGGGCAAACTATGGCTACACCTTC.

V is TRBV15 and J is TRBJ2-1; D gene uncertain. Per the germline V gene, CDR1 is LNHNV and CDR2 is YYDKDF (reference sequence). This CDR3 region has 16 residues. V gave up 0 bases and J gave up 2 bases, with 11 bases separating them. The CDR3 loop is CATSREASYPYNEQFF. Here the CDR3 DNA reads TGTGCCACCAGCAGAGAGGCCTCTTACCCCTACAATGAGCAGTTCTTC.

This chain uses TRBV4-2 with TRBJ2-7, with 11 bases identical to TRBD1. With 1 base clipped from V and 7 bases from J, the junction kept 6 bases outside the gene matches. CDR3 length: 15 amino acids. Germline-derived CDR1 and CDR2 are LGHNA and YNFKEQ. The CDR3 DNA follows: TGTGCCAGCAGCCAAGGGACAGGGGGCGCGGATGAGCAGTACTTC. Amino acid sequence: CASSQGTGGADEQYF.

V gene TRBV27 combines with J gene TRBJ2-1; D uncertain. CDR1 and CDR2 (germline): MNHEY, SMNVEV (reference sequence). The CDR3 extends over 11 amino acids. V lost 6 bases and J lost 7, with 7 bases in between. The CDR3 bases are TGTGCCAGCAGCCGAGCGAATGAGCAGTTCTTC. Translated: CASSRANEQFF.

The chain links TRBV2 to TRBJ2-3; D is uncertain. The CDR3 sequence is 13 residues long. Trimming removed 4 bases from V and 5 bases from J, with 10 bases in between. From germline, CDR1 is SNHLY and CDR2 FYNNEI. CDR3 residues: CASSAQYGDTQYF. The CDR3 nucleotides read TGTGCCAGCAGTGCCCAATACGGAGATACGCAGTATTTT.

The gene calls are TRBV19 and TRBJ1-5, with 9 bases identical to TRBD1. Per the germline V gene, CDR1 is LNHDA and CDR2 is SQIVND (reference sequence). The CDR3 is 16 residues long. Trimming cost V 4 bases and J 1 base; bases outside gene matches: 5. The CDR3 sequence is CASSKGTGRSNQPQHF. The CDR3 coding sequence is TGTGCCAGTAGTAAAGGGACAGGGAGAAGCAATCAGCCCCAGCATTTT.

CDR3 amino acids: CASRRTGDTEAFF. The CDR3 nucleotides read TGTGCCAGCAGGAGGACAGGGGACACTGAAGCTTTCTTT. The chain employs TRBV12-3 or TRBV12-4 and TRBJ1-1; 9 bases are a match to TRBD1. The CDR3 spans 13 residues. Losses at the gene ends were 6 bases for V and 3 bases for J; bases not matched to a gene: 2.

The chain recombines TRBV9 with TRBJ1-2; D may be TRBD1 (5 bases). Germline loops: CDR1 SGDLS, CDR2 YYNGEE. V was pared by 0 bases and J by 3 bases, with 12 bases between. The CDR3 spans 15 residues. Here the CDR3 DNA reads TGTGCCAGCAGCGTAGGGGACTCCCTCCACTATGGCTACACCTTC. Translating gives CASSVGDSLHYGYTF. The full variable domain, completed using reference TRBV9 and TRBJ1-2, is DSGVTQTPKHLITATGQRVTLRCSPRSGDLSVYWYQQSLDQGLQFLIQYYNGEERAKGNILERFSAQQFPDLHSELNLSSLELGDSALYFCASSVGDSLHYGYTFGSGTRLTVV.

The rearrangement links TRBV5-1 to TRBJ1-1, with D possibly matching TRBD1 (6 bases). Between the trimmed V and J ends, which lost 5 bases and 1 base, there was a span of 15 bases. Germline-derived CDR1 and CDR2 are SGHRS and YFSETQ. The CDR3 length is 15 residues. CDR3 nucleotide sequence: TGCGCCAGCAGACCAGGGGCGCAGAGGAACACTGAAGCTTTCTTT. Residues: CASRPGAQRNTEAFF. Combining the CDR3 with reference TRBV5-1 and TRBJ1-1 gives the whole variable domain KAGVTQTPRYLIKTRGQQVTLSCSPISGHRSVSWYQQTPGQGLQFLFEYFSETQRNKGNFPGRFSGRQFSNSRSEMNVSTLELGDSALYLCASRPGAQRNTEAFFGQGTRLTVV.

The V call is TRBV3-1 (or the pseudogene TRBV3-2), the J call TRBJ1-1; possibly TRBD1 for D (6 bases). In germline, CDR1 is LGHDT, CDR2 YNNKEL (reference sequence). The CDR3 extends over 14 amino acids. Trimming shortened V by 0 bases and J by 8 bases, and 13 bases separated the two germline ends. As DNA, the CDR3 is TGTGCCAGCAGCCAAGATCTGACAGGTGGAGAAGCTTTCTTT. Protein product: CASSQDLTGGEAFF.

The CDR3 nucleotides are TGTGCCAGCAGCCCCGGTGTTGGGGCGGAGACCCAGTACTTC. It encodes CASSPGVGAETQYF. This chain uses TRBV11-1 with TRBJ2-5; D is perhaps TRBD1 (5 bases). Germline CDR1 reads SGHAT; CDR2 reads FQDESV (reference sequence). This CDR3 is built from 14 residues. The V gene lost 5 bases and the J gene lost 5 bases, with 15 bases spanning the gap.

The chain employs TRBV4-1 and TRBJ2-5, with 12 bases aligning to TRBD2. Trimming at V came to 2 bases and at J to 4 bases, leaving 5 bases not matched to a gene. In germline, CDR1 is MGHRA, CDR2 YSYEKL. CDR3 length equals 16 residues. CDR3 region: CASSQFLAGGRETQYF. CDR3 nucleotides: TGCGCCAGCAGCCAATTTCTAGCGGGGGGGCGAGAGACCCAGTACTTC.

This chain links TRBV10-2 with TRBJ2-7, with D possibly matching TRBD2 (7 bases). V was clipped by 0 bases and J by 0 bases, with 15 bases between them. From germline, CDR1 is WSHSY and CDR2 SAAADI. The CDR3 covers 17 residues. This chain's CDR3 is CASSESGGSGVSYEQYF. CDR3 coding DNA: TGCGCCAGCAGTGAGTCCGGGGGCAGCGGGGTCTCCTACGAGCAGTACTTC.

This clone came up a few times. The chain recombines TRBV6-1 with TRBJ1-6; no clear D. Trimming pared 0 bases from V and 11 bases from J, leaving 17 bases between. The CDR3 covers 16 residues. Germline CDR1 is MNHNS and CDR2 is SASEGT. CDR3 in amino acids: CASSEAVSDKDPPLHF. The CDR3 DNA sequence: TGTGCCAGCAGTGAAGCCGTCTCAGACAAGGATCCACCCCTCCACTTT.

The chain carries TRBV2 and TRBJ2-3; possibly TRBD2 for D (5 bases). CDR1 SNHLY and CDR2 FYNNEI come from the germline V gene. The CDR3 sequence is 15 residues long. Trimming stripped 8 bases from V and 5 bases from J, with 20 bases between. DNA for the CDR3: TGTGCCAGCCACATGGACTCCCCTCCACAAGATACGCAGTATTTT. It encodes CASHMDSPPQDTQYF.

The genes are TRBV7-9 and TRBJ1-6; D may be TRBD1 (5 bases). The germline CDR1 and CDR2 sequences are SEHNR and FQNEAQ (reference sequence). Deletions cut 7 bases from V and 0 bases from J, with 10 bases between. This CDR3 contains 15 residues. This CDR3 reads CASNGASSYNSPLHF. DNA of the CDR3: TGTGCCAGCAATGGGGCGAGCTCCTATAATTCACCCCTCCACTTT.

The chain links TRBV9 to TRBJ1-4; 7 bases match TRBD1. Trimming cost V 3 bases and J 6 bases; bases outside gene matches: 8. Germline loops: CDR1 SGDLS, CDR2 YYNGEE. CDR3 length: 15 amino acids. The CDR3 protein is CASSDRGGGDEKLFF. The DNA for the CDR3 is TGTGCCAGCAGCGACAGGGGAGGTGGCGATGAAAAACTGTTTTTT. Drawing the rest from reference TRBV9 and TRBJ1-4, the complete variable domain is DSGVTQTPKHLITATGQRVTLRCSPRSGDLSVYWYQQSLDQGLQFLIQYYNGEERAKGNILERFSAQQFPDLHSELNLSSLELGDSALYFCASSDRGGGDEKLFFGSGTQLSVL.

The chain has TRBV30 and TRBJ1-1; D gene ambiguous. Germline assignment: CDR1 GTSNPN and CDR2 SVGIG (reference sequence). Trimming took 0 bases from V and 4 from J, leaving 9 bases between them. This CDR3 has 13 amino acids. CDR3 nucleotides: TGTGCCTGGAGTGTAAGCCTTGGCACTGAAGCTTTCTTT. Its protein product is CAWSVSLGTEAFF.

This chain uses TRBV29-1 with TRBJ2-4; the match to TRBD1 covers 7 bases. The germline CDR1 and CDR2 sequences are SQVTM and ANQGSEA. J lost 4 bases, V lost 7 bases, and 4 bases had no gene match. This CDR3 comprises 12 residues. CDR3 protein: CSALGQKNIQYF. Written as DNA, the CDR3 is TGCAGCGCCCTGGGACAGAAAAACATTCAGTACTTC.

This CDR3 reads CASSLGSSNQPQHF. DNA of the CDR3: TGTGCCAGCAGCTTGGGTAGTAGCAATCAGCCCCAGCATTTT. This chain connects TRBV5-5 to TRBJ1-5; D unresolved. This CDR3 comprises 14 residues. The V gene's germline CDR1 is SGHKS and CDR2 YYEKEE (reference sequence). V was shortened by 0 bases and J by 0 bases, with 4 bases between the two germline ends.

This chain connects TRBV30 to TRBJ1-4; D uncertain. The CDR3 contains 14 residues. Germline V lookup: CDR1 GTSNPN, CDR2 SVGIG (reference sequence). With 2 bases removed from V and 0 bases from J, the gap between germline ends came to 7 bases. The CDR3: CAWSRGTTNEKLFF. CDR3 coding DNA: TGTGCCTGGAGTCGCGGTACAACTAATGAAAAACTGTTTTTT.

The gene calls are TRBV9 and TRBJ2-7; possibly TRBD1 for D (6 bases). The CDR3 consists of 16 residues. V was pared by 0 bases and J by 4 bases, with 17 bases between. Germline values: CDR1 SGDLS, CDR2 YYNGEE. This chain's CDR3 is CASSVGAGGPGYEQYF. The CDR3 DNA sequence: TGTGCCAGCAGCGTAGGGGCTGGGGGCCCCGGGTACGAGCAGTACTTC. The variable domain in full, with the rest retrieved from reference TRBV9 and TRBJ2-7, is DSGVTQTPKHLITATGQRVTLRCSPRSGDLSVYWYQQSLDQGLQFLIQYYNGEERAKGNILERFSAQQFPDLHSELNLSSLELGDSALYFCASSVGAGGPGYEQYFGPGTRLTVT.

In DNA, the CDR3 is TGTGCCAGCAGTTACTCGTCGGTACTCAATCAGCCCCAGCATTTT. It translates to CASSYSSVLNQPQHF. The chain couples TRBV6-5 to TRBJ1-5; no definite D call. Trimming stripped 0 bases from V and 3 bases from J, with 9 bases between. The CDR3 contains 15 residues. Germline V lookup: CDR1 MNHEY, CDR2 SVGAGI.

This clone has a single count. The gene calls are TRBV19 and TRBJ1-3; D may be TRBD1 (6 bases). The CDR3 loop spans 14 amino acids. CDR1 is LNHDA and CDR2 is SQIVND in the germline V gene (reference sequence). V was shortened by 7 bases and J by 3 bases, with 13 bases between the two germline ends. In DNA form, the CDR3 reads TGTGCCAGTACCACAGGGTCAGATGGAAACACCATATATTTT. Protein: CASTTGSDGNTIYF.

The chain employs TRBV11-3 and TRBJ2-3, with unresolved D. There are 14 residues in the CDR3. The ends were cut back, 5 bases at V and 0 bases at J, with 9 bases in the middle. CDR1 is SGHNT, CDR2 YENEEA, per germline. CDR3 sequence: CASSVSASTDTQYF. The CDR3 DNA sequence: TGTGCCAGCAGCGTGAGTGCTAGCACAGATACGCAGTATTTT.

This rearrangement joins TRBV20-1 to TRBJ1-1; tentatively, D is TRBD1 (6 bases). Germline CDR1 is DFQATT and CDR2 is SNEGSKA (reference sequence). V shed 6 bases and J shed 8 bases, with 13 bases lying between them. The CDR3 contains 11 residues. The CDR3 nucleotides are TGCAGTGCAGGGCTGGGGGCCGAAGCTTTCTTT. Encoded protein: CSAGLGAEAFF.

The chain joins TRBV9 to TRBJ2-3, with TRBD1 matching over 10 bases. The junction had 4 bases not matched to a gene; V was cut back by 4 bases and J by 2 bases. The V gene's germline CDR1 is SGDLS and CDR2 YYNGEE. The length of the CDR3 is 15 residues. The DNA of the CDR3 is TGTGCCAGCAGCCCCGACAGGGGGCCCACAGATACGCAGTATTTT. This encodes CASSPDRGPTDTQYF.